The 27 T cell receptor beta chains given below trace back to one sample, sequenced in a study of shared clonotypes between healthy human individuals. Cells designated naive CD8 were CD45RO-negative and were positively selected for CCR7, with terminally differentiated effector memory CD45RA+ cells excluded. Only in-frame clones appear in the TCRdb table, and some are missing; sequencing was by immunoSEQ multiplex PCR. Here the sample spans roughly 2,000,000 clones, about 94% being singletons. Material for sequencing was naive CD8+ T cells sorted from blood. Every receptor here comes from a man between 18 and 29 years old in good health.

This chain links TRBV5-1 with TRBJ1-1; perhaps TRBD1 as D (5 bases). V was clipped by 4 bases and J by 8 bases, with 15 bases between them. This CDR3 is 13 amino acids long. Germline V CDR1 and CDR2: SGHRS, YFSETQ. The CDR3 DNA reads TGCGCCAGCAGCGTGACAGTCGGTACCGAAGCTTTCTTT. Its protein is CASSVTVGTEAFF.

The V call is TRBV7-9, the J call TRBJ2-5, with 9 nucleotides matching TRBD1. The CDR3 consists of 16 residues. CDR1 SEHNR and CDR2 FQNEAQ come from the germline V gene (reference sequence). V gave up 4 bases and J gave up 5 bases; unmatched junction bases: 11. CDR3 nucleotide sequence: TGTGCCAGCAGCTCCCGGACAGGGGTTGACGTTGAGACCCAGTACTTC. As protein: CASSSRTGVDVETQYF.

As to this clone: The sample holds other DNA sequences that translate to the same CDR3. The chain uses TRBV11-2 and TRBJ2-7, with D unclear. CDR1 is SGHAT and CDR2 is FQNNGV in the germline V gene. This CDR3 contains 12 residues. Trimming removed 1 base at V and 4 bases at J, with 5 bases between. The CDR3 DNA sequence: TGTGCCAGCAGCTTAGTCCCTTACGAGCAGTACTTC. Residues: CASSLVPYEQYF.

The V call is TRBV19, the J call TRBJ2-1; 10 positions agree with TRBD1. This CDR3 has 15 residues. V gave up 0 bases and J gave up 8 bases; unmatched junction bases: 4. Germline lookup yields CDR1 LNHDA and CDR2 SQIVND (reference sequence). DNA for the CDR3: TGTGCCAGTAGTATAGAAGGGACAGGGGTCGATGAGCAGTTCTTC. Residues: CASSIEGTGVDEQFF.

The chain has TRBV9 and TRBJ2-1, with D unresolved. CDR1 is SGDLS and CDR2 is YYNGEE in the germline V gene. Between the trimmed V and J ends, which lost 0 bases and 6 bases, there was a span of 10 bases. The CDR3 has 14 residues. The DNA of the CDR3 is TGTGCCAGCAGCGTAGAGGTAGCCCGCAATGAGCAGTTCTTC. Encoded protein: CASSVEVARNEQFF.

The rearrangement joins TRBV6-1 to TRBJ1-5; TRBD1 matches at 8 bases. V gave up 3 bases and J gave up 0 bases; unmatched junction bases: 4. Per the germline V gene, CDR1 is MNHNS and CDR2 is SASEGT. The CDR3 runs to 16 residues. CDR3 DNA: TGTGCCAGCAGTGACTTGACAGGGGTTAGCAATCAGCCCCAGCATTTT. As protein: CASSDLTGVSNQPQHF.

This clone was seen just once. This chain connects TRBV6-6 to TRBJ1-1, with unresolved D. V lost 7 bases to trimming and J lost 11 bases, with 14 bases between them. The CDR3 has 11 residues. Germline V gives CDR1 MNHNY, CDR2 SVGAGI (reference sequence). The CDR3 sequence is CASKDPSGAFF. In nucleotides, the CDR3 is TGTGCCAGCAAGGATCCTAGTGGGGCTTTCTTT.

The chain combines TRBV2 with TRBJ2-7; 8 nucleotides agree with TRBD2. After removal of 3 bases from V and 2 bases from J, the junction contained 6 bases not matched to a gene. This CDR3 has 15 amino acids. Germline CDR1 SNHLY, CDR2 FYNNEI. The CDR3 DNA is TGTGCCAGCAGTGATGGGAGCGGGGGTACCTACGAGCAGTACTTC. This gives the protein CASSDGSGGTYEQYF.

V is TRBV30 and J is TRBJ1-1; D possibly corresponds to TRBD1 (5 bases). The CDR3 loop spans 12 amino acids. The germline V gene has CDR1 GTSNPN and CDR2 SVGIG (reference sequence). V lost 4 bases and J 5 bases, leaving 11 bases between the germline ends. The CDR3 spells CAWTWDSTEAFF. CDR3 in DNA: TGTGCCTGGACTTGGGACTCGACTGAAGCTTTCTTT. The complete variable domain, with remaining parts taken from reference TRBV30 and TRBJ1-1, reads SQTIHQWPATLVQPVGSPLSLECTVEGTSNPNLYWYRQAAGRGLQLLFYSVGIGQISSEVPQNLSASRPQDRQFILSSKKLLLSDSGFYLCAWTWDSTEAFFGQGTRLTVV.

The J gene is TRBJ1-5, the V gene TRBV4-1; no firm D call. Trimming stripped 1 base from V and 0 bases from J, with 10 bases between. The V gene's germline CDR1 is MGHRA and CDR2 YSYEKL. This CDR3 is 16 amino acids long. CDR3 sequence reads: CASSQVGLLSNQPQHF. As DNA, the CDR3 is TGCGCCAGCAGCCAAGTCGGGCTGCTTAGCAATCAGCCCCAGCATTTT.

The CDR3 is CAWSVGGAGVTDTQYF. The CDR3 region has the DNA TGTGCCTGGAGTGTAGGCGGAGCGGGGGTCACAGATACGCAGTATTTT. The chain is built from TRBV30 and TRBJ2-3; TRBD2 aligns across 8 bases. CDR3 length: 16 amino acids. V lost 0 bases, J lost 2 bases, and 7 bases stayed unmatched. CDR1 is GTSNPN, CDR2 SVGIG, per germline (reference sequence).

In nucleotides, the CDR3 is TGTGCCAGCAGCTTAGATGACAGGGGCGGCAATCAGCCCCAGCATTTT. Translated: CASSLDDRGGNQPQHF. This chain uses TRBV11-2 with TRBJ1-5; the match to TRBD1 covers 8 bases. The CDR3 extends over 16 amino acids. CDR1 and CDR2 from the germline V gene are SGHAT and FQNNGV. Trimming at V came to 0 bases and at J to 2 bases, leaving 3 bases not matched to a gene. Drawing the rest from reference TRBV11-2 and TRBJ1-5, the complete variable domain is EAGVAQSPRYKIIEKRQSVAFWCNPISGHATLYWYQQILGQGPKLLIQFQNNGVVDDSQLPKDRFSAERLKGVDSTLKIQPAKLEDSAVYLCASSLDDRGGNQPQHFGDGTRLSIL.

This sequence joins TRBV27 and TRBJ2-7; D might be TRBD1 or TRBD2, each matching 5 bases. Trimming cost V 5 bases and J 7 bases, with 21 bases left between them. Germline CDR1 reads MNHEY; CDR2 reads SMNVEV (reference sequence). There are 15 residues in the CDR3. The CDR3 is CASSPRGSPLWEQYF. The CDR3 DNA sequence: TGTGCCAGCAGTCCCCGGGGCAGCCCCCTCTGGGAGCAGTACTTC.

This sequence joins TRBV7-9 and TRBJ2-1; 10 bases match TRBD2. The V and J ends lost 4 bases and 2 bases, in that order; junction bases with no gene match: 11. From germline, CDR1 is SEHNR and CDR2 FQNEAQ (reference sequence). The CDR3 spans 18 residues. For the CDR3, the DNA is TGTGCCAGCAGCTCAGCGGGAGGGCACCATCGTCCCTACAATGAGCAGTTCTTC. It codes for CASSSAGGHHRPYNEQFF.

This rearrangement joins TRBV30 to TRBJ1-1; unclear D gene. Germline assignment: CDR1 GTSNPN and CDR2 SVGIG (reference sequence). CDR3 length: 10 residues. Deletions cut 5 bases from V and 11 bases from J, with 12 bases between. In nucleotides, the CDR3 is TGTGCCTGGGGAGCGACGGGGGCTTTCTTT. Encoded protein: CAWGATGAFF.

The chain employs TRBV27 and TRBJ1-5, with 7 bases matching TRBD1. V was pared by 4 bases and J by 0 bases, with 6 bases of the junction left unmatched. Looked up from germline, CDR1 is MNHEY and CDR2 is SMNVEV (reference sequence). The CDR3 length is 16 residues. CDR3 bases: TGTGCCAGCAGTTCCTCTCAGGGGGATAGCAATCAGCCCCAGCATTTT. Amino acids: CASSSSQGDSNQPQHF.

As regards this clone: Different DNA sequences within this sample yield the same CDR3. V and J are TRBV6-5 and TRBJ2-7; D not resolved. This CDR3 is built from 13 residues. Deletions cut 0 bases from V and 7 bases from J, with 10 bases between. Germline V gives CDR1 MNHEY, CDR2 SVGAGI. CDR3: CASSYSVAREQYF. For the CDR3, the DNA is TGTGCCAGCAGTTACTCGGTGGCTCGGGAGCAGTACTTC.

This chain uses TRBV5-1 with TRBJ1-2; D uncertain. V dropped 0 bases and J dropped 8 bases, with 14 bases sitting between them. Germline V gene lookup returns CDR1 SGHRS and CDR2 YFSETQ. CDR3 length: 14 residues. Here the CDR3 reads CASSLETLREGYTF. In nucleotides, the CDR3 is TGCGCCAGCAGCTTGGAAACCCTGCGGGAAGGCTACACCTTC.

This clone was detected a few times. This sample includes further DNA sequences coding for the same CDR3. The V call is TRBV5-1, the J call TRBJ2-5; unclear D gene. There are 11 residues in the CDR3. The germline V gene has CDR1 SGHRS and CDR2 YFSETQ. The ends were cut back, 0 bases at V and 3 bases at J, with 0 bases in the middle. CDR3 sequence reads: CASSLEETQYF. The CDR3 DNA reads as TGCGCCAGCAGCTTGGAAGAGACCCAGTACTTC.

As for this clone: The same CDR3 is also encoded by other DNA sequences in this sample. The chain couples TRBV9 to TRBJ2-2, with no clear D. CDR3 length: 13 amino acids. Germline loops: CDR1 SGDLS, CDR2 YYNGEE. Trimming left V 4 bases short and J 4 bases short, with 8 bases between. The CDR3 is CASSTWGTGELFF. CDR3 DNA sequence: TGTGCCAGCAGCACCTGGGGCACCGGGGAGCTGTTTTTT. The full variable domain, its missing parts supplied by reference TRBV9 and TRBJ2-2, is DSGVTQTPKHLITATGQRVTLRCSPRSGDLSVYWYQQSLDQGLQFLIQYYNGEERAKGNILERFSAQQFPDLHSELNLSSLELGDSALYFCASSTWGTGELFFGEGSRLTVL.

This clone is a singleton in its sample. The chain joins TRBV7-9 to TRBJ1-4; D may be TRBD1 (5 bases). Germline V CDR1 and CDR2: SEHNR, FQNEAQ (reference sequence). The CDR3 covers 15 residues. Trimming removed 0 bases from V and 8 bases from J, with 13 bases in between. The DNA for the CDR3 is TGTGCCAGCAGCTTAGCCCCCCAGGGAGACGAAAAACTGTTTTTT. Amino acids: CASSLAPQGDEKLFF.

The chain couples TRBV7-8 to TRBJ2-1; the D gene is possibly TRBD2 (6 bases). CDR3 length equals 16 residues. V lost 6 bases and J lost 6, with 21 bases in between. CDR1 is SGHVS, CDR2 FQNEAQ, per germline. The CDR3 sequence: CASSLPAMTSLNEQFF. For the CDR3, the DNA is TGTGCCAGCAGTCTTCCCGCCATGACTAGTCTCAATGAGCAGTTCTTC.

On this clone itself: The sample has other DNA sequences that encode this CDR3 too. The rearrangement links TRBV6-5 to TRBJ1-1, with D possibly TRBD1 on 5 matching bases. CDR3 length: 13 amino acids. The V gene lost 4 bases and the J gene lost 1 base, with 7 bases spanning the gap. Germline CDR1 is MNHEY and CDR2 is SVGAGI. This CDR3 reads CASSFQGNTEAFF. CDR3 coding DNA: TGTGCCAGCAGTTTTCAGGGGAACACTGAAGCTTTCTTT.

The V gene is TRBV4-1, the J gene TRBJ2-1, with D possibly being TRBD1 or TRBD2 (5 bases each). The germline gives CDR1 MGHRA, CDR2 YSYEKL. This CDR3 contains 18 residues. The ends were cut back, 1 base at V and 1 base at J, with 17 bases in the middle. CDR3 region: CASSQGGLAGGSYNEQFF. The CDR3 DNA is TGCGCCAGCAGCCAAGGAGGGCTAGCTGGGGGTTCCTACAATGAGCAGTTCTTC.

V usage is TRBV2 and J usage is TRBJ1-5; D remains ambiguous. Germline CDR1 reads SNHLY; CDR2 reads FYNNEI. V shed 1 base and J shed 5 bases, with 9 bases lying between them. The CDR3 is made up of 14 amino acids. CDR3 DNA sequence: TGTGCCAGCAGTGAAGGGCCTGGGGATCAGCCCCAGCATTTT. Protein: CASSEGPGDQPQHF. The whole variable domain, filled in from reference TRBV2 and TRBJ1-5, reads EPEVTQTPSHQVTQMGQEVILRCVPISNHLYFYWYRQILGQKVEFLVSFYNNEISEKSEIFDDQFSVERPDGSNFTLKIRSTKLEDSAMYFCASSEGPGDQPQHFGDGTRLSIL.

This sequence joins TRBV4-2 and TRBJ2-7; 11 bases match TRBD2. Germline V CDR1 and CDR2: LGHNA, YNFKEQ. There are 17 residues in the CDR3. V shed 0 bases and J 4 bases; nucleotides not matched to a gene: 8. The DNA of the CDR3 is TGTGCCAGCAGCCAAGAGGTGTCTAGCGGGGGGATTTACGAGCAGTACTTC. Its translation is CASSQEVSSGGIYEQYF.

This chain joins TRBV7-2 and TRBJ2-7; 10 nucleotides align to TRBD2. In germline, CDR1 is SGHTA, CDR2 FQGNSA. There are 15 residues in the CDR3. V gave up 6 bases and J gave up 6 bases; unmatched junction bases: 11. Here the CDR3 reads CASRPGPGLAFEQYF. Here the CDR3 DNA reads TGTGCCAGCAGACCTGGCCCGGGACTAGCGTTCGAGCAGTACTTC.